Shown below are 6 T cell receptor beta chains from a single sample sequenced in a study of OX40 agonist ivuxolimab in advanced cancers. Method: immunoSEQ multiplex PCR; TCRdb's copy keeps in-frame clones and lacks some. The table includes approximately 100,000 clones, about 91% detected once. The sample consisted of CD4+ or CD8+ T cells sorted from blood, taken in a trial of the OX40 agonist ivuxolimab. Source of these receptors: an adult with an advanced solid tumor such as melanoma, head and neck, liver or kidney cancer.

This clone came up once. The CDR3 reads CASSLAGANEQFF. The CDR3, as DNA: TGTGCCAGCAGCTTAGCGGGAGCCAATGAGCAGTTCTTC. The chain has TRBV7-9 and TRBJ2-1; tentatively, D is TRBD2 (5 bases). Trimming left V 0 bases short and J 6 bases short, with 6 bases between. The CDR3 length is 13 residues. Germline CDR1 and CDR2: SEHNR and FQNEAQ (reference sequence).

The rearrangement joins TRBV28 to TRBJ1-5; D unclear. This CDR3 is built from 12 residues. CDR1 and CDR2 from the germline V gene are MDHEN and SYDVKM. Trimming took off 6 bases at V and 9 bases at J, with 12 bases between the two ends. The DNA of the CDR3 is TGTGCCAGCAGCCCACCGGATCGGCCCCAGCATTTT. This translates into CASSPPDRPQHF.

This rearrangement joins TRBV15 to TRBJ2-3, with D possibly TRBD1 on 6 matching bases. The V gene lost 0 bases and the J gene lost 2 bases, with 18 bases spanning the gap. Germline values: CDR1 LNHNV, CDR2 YYDKDF (reference sequence). The CDR3 has 18 residues. The chain's CDR3 is CATSRDPTQGSFTDTQYF. CDR3 DNA sequence: TGTGCCACCAGCAGAGATCCGACCCAGGGGTCGTTCACAGATACGCAGTATTTT.

V usage is TRBV7-6 and J usage is TRBJ2-7; 9 nucleotides agree with TRBD1. Germline trimming cut 2 bases from V and 5 bases from J; bases unmatched to any gene: 13. Germline CDR1 SGHVS, CDR2 FNYEAQ. The CDR3 runs 17 residues. DNA for the CDR3: TGTGCCAGCAGCTTAAACCGACAGGGGGGGGTGAGGGACGAGCAGTACTTC. Residues: CASSLNRQGGVRDEQYF.

The rearrangement links TRBV4-2 to TRBJ2-5; D is perhaps TRBD1 (6 bases). The V and J ends lost 3 bases and 4 bases respectively, with 24 bases between them. Germline V gives CDR1 LGHNA, CDR2 YNFKEQ. The CDR3 contains 18 residues. CDR3 DNA: TGTGCCAGCAGCCATGCCCGGGGAGCGGTTCAAGGGGGAGAGACCCAGTACTTC. Residues: CASSHARGAVQGGETQYF.

V usage is TRBV30 and J usage is TRBJ1-6, with TRBD1 matching 10 bases. The CDR3 is 15 amino acids. V was pared by 2 bases and J by 10 bases, with 8 bases of the junction left unmatched. Germline V gene data show CDR1 as GTSNPN and CDR2 as SVGIG (reference sequence). CDR3 nucleotide sequence: TGTGCCTGGAGTCCCGGGACAGGGGTAGGATCACCCCTCCACTTT. Residues: CAWSPGTGVGSPLHF.